This T cell receptor beta chain was captured by sequencing in a study of cytomegalovirus exposure and HLA in healthy donors. This clone appeared a few times. What it recognizes is unknown. The study, taken as a whole, reports: There were several of the most significant clusters that appeared linked to common viral pathogens in a later analysis. Data from an earlier analysis indicated that most TCR beta V segments were productive either about 87% or about 30% of the time. Testing in vitro showed a few CMV-associated chains specific for CMV antigens. Later analysis showed most CMV-associated TCR beta chains appearing HLA-restricted.

The PCR was carried out with 60 Vbeta primers and 13 Jbeta primers. Assay: immunoSEQ multiplex PCR; the TCRdb copy retains only in-frame clones and omits some. The sample comprises 100,000 to 150,000 clones, around 8.5% of which are singletons, and approximately 5% rests with the top ten. V was clipped by 1 base and J by 8 bases, with 17 bases between them. Per germline, CDR1 MGHDK and CDR2 SYGVNS. This CDR3 contains 15 residues. Sequencing used PBMCs. This TCR was sampled from a man aged 40-50 years in good health and CMV-seronegative. The chain combines TRBV25-1 with TRBJ1-1; perhaps TRBD1 as D (5 bases). The DNA for the CDR3 is TGTGCCAGCAGTGAATGGAGGGGCACTCCCATCGAAGCTTTCTTT. Translation: CASSEWRGTPIEAFF.